This T cell receptor beta chain came from a study of T cells in localized non-small cell lung cancer. Study-level points and caveats: Uninvolved nearby lung showed the greatest T cell clonality, exceeding that found in tumor. For the top 100 tumor clones, a median about 56 also appeared in adjacent lung.

The assay was immunoSEQ multiplex PCR, and TCRdb's table has in-frame clones only and misses some. This table has over 2,000 clones, roughly 31% appearing once. This clone has more than one count but fewer than ten. Antigen: not known. V lost 4 bases to trimming and J lost 4 bases, with 11 bases between them. Germline-derived CDR1 and CDR2 are SQVTM and ANQGSEA. The CDR3 loop spans 13 amino acids. This clonotype was obtained from a man between 40 and 70 years old with stage I lung adenocarcinoma. V gene TRBV29-1 combines with J gene TRBJ1-5, with D tentatively TRBD1 (5 bases). This material consisted of normal lung tissue next to the tumor, taken before any cancer treatment. The CDR3 region has the DNA TGCAGCGTTGTGGGGGACCTGAATCAGCCCCAGCATTTT. Its protein is CSVVGDLNQPQHF.